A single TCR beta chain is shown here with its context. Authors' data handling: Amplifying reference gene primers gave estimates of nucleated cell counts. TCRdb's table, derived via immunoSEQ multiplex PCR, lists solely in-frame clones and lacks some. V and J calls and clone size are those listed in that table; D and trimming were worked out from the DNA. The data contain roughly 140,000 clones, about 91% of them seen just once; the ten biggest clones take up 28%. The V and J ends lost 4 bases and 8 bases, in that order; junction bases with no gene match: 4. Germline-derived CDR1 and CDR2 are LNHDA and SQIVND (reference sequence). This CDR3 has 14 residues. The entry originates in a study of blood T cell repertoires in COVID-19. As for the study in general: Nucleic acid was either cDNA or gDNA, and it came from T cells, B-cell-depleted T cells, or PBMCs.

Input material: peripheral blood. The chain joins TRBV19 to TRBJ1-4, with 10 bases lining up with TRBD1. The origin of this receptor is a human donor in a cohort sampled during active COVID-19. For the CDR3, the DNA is TGTGCCAGTAGTAGGGGGACAGGGGAAGAAAAACTGTTTTTT. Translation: CASSRGTGEEKLFF.